This T cell receptor beta chain was sequenced in a study of blood T cells in healthy people across ages. CDR1 is SGHDT and CDR2 is YYEEEE in the germline V gene. The CDR3 covers 16 residues. V was clipped by 3 bases and J by 4 bases; unmatched bases: 6. Study outcomes and limitations: Roughly linearly, TCR beta diversity per million T cells fell as age increased. With donor CMV status unknown, expanded clonotype changes were possibly confounded.

This clonotype was detected a few times. Its antigen is unidentified. A second PCR, run for about 7 to 11 cycles, used a sample-barcoded 5' primer plus a J-beta primer mix. TCRdb ran MiXCR on the 5' RACE reads and lists one entry per CDR3 protein. Counted here are about 800,000 distinct CDR3 sequences, 25% occurring once; the ten biggest clones make up around 3.6%. The same specimen was also included in a second study, on T cells of mothers and their children.

This clonotype originated in a boy between 5 and 17 years old in good health. The material sequenced was blood. The chain links TRBV5-6 to TRBJ2-1; TRBD2 aligns across 11 bases. The CDR3 DNA follows: TGTGCCAGCAGCTCGATAGCGGGAGGGCCTTACAATGAGCAGTTCTTC. It yields the protein CASSSIAGGPYNEQFF.